This TCR beta chain was sequenced during a study of T cell changes during pregnancy in multiple sclerosis. The CDR3 consists of 14 residues. Germline assignment: CDR1 LNHDA and CDR2 SQIVND (reference sequence). V trimming: 3 bases; J trimming: 7 bases; junction bases outside the gene matches: 8. The table came from immunoSEQ multiplex PCR; TCRdb's copy has only in-frame clones and leaves some out. The sample consists of 40,000 to 60,000 clones, 90% to 95% of them appearing once. This clone was seen only a few times. The chain couples TRBV19 to TRBJ1-2; 7 bases agree with TRBD1. The sequenced sample was CD8+ T cells from peripheral blood mononuclear cells, obtained before pregnancy. This TCR derives from a female donor with multiple sclerosis, enrolled in a pregnancy study. The CDR3 nucleotides are TGTGCCAGTAGTATTACAGGGGCAGCTGGTGGCTACACCTTC. It is translated as CASSITGAAGGYTF.